The 10 T cell receptor beta chains reported below all come from one sample, sequenced in a study of blood T cell repertoires in COVID-19. The repertoire was sequenced with immunoSEQ multiplex PCR; TCRdb's copy has only in-frame clones and lacks some. The table lists approximately 38,000 clones, roughly nine tenths of them singletons. The sample taken for sequencing was peripheral blood. These receptors originate from a man in his fifties or sixties with COVID-19, enrolled during active disease.

This clone was observed a single time. The chain has TRBV28 and TRBJ1-1; no definite D call. In germline, CDR1 is MDHEN, CDR2 SYDVKM. V lost 5 bases to trimming and J lost 4 bases, with 17 bases between them. The CDR3 totals 15 residues. For the CDR3, the DNA is TGTGCCAGCAGTCCCAATGAGGGATGGGGCACTGAAGCTTTCTTT. Protein: CASSPNEGWGTEAFF.

The rearrangement uses TRBV4-1 and TRBJ2-7, with 8 bases that match TRBD1. V was pared by 4 bases and J by 2 bases, with 7 bases of the junction left unmatched. Germline V gives CDR1 MGHRA, CDR2 YSYEKL. This CDR3 has 15 residues. The DNA for the CDR3 is TGCGCCAGCAGCCCAGGACAGGGTCCAGCCTACGAGCAGTACTTC. Translation: CASSPGQGPAYEQYF.

This sequence joins TRBV25-1 and TRBJ1-5, with D unclear. Looked up from germline, CDR1 is MGHDK and CDR2 is SYGVNS. Deletions cut 3 bases from V and 0 bases from J, with 3 bases between. CDR3 length: 13 residues. This CDR3 reads CASSDNSNQPQHF. The CDR3 region has the DNA TGTGCCAGCAGTGATAATAGCAATCAGCCCCAGCATTTT. The full variable domain, with the rest looked up from reference TRBV25-1 and TRBJ1-5, is EADIYQTPRYLVIGTGKKITLECSQTMGHDKMYWYQQDPGMELHLIHYSYGVNSTEKGDLSSESTVSRIRTEHFPLTLESARPSHTSQYLCASSDNSNQPQHFGDGTRLSIL.

Only one count was recorded for this clone. The rearrangement uses TRBV4-2 and TRBJ2-2, with D uncertain. The V and J ends lost 0 bases and 6 bases respectively, with 11 bases between them. Germline V gene data show CDR1 as LGHNA and CDR2 as YNFKEQ. The CDR3 contains 15 residues. The CDR3 DNA reads as TGTGCCAGCAGCCAAGATCGAGCTCGCGCCGGGGAGCTGTTTTTT. Translated: CASSQDRARAGELFF.

The chain carries TRBV4-2 and TRBJ1-4; 8 bases line up with TRBD1. CDR3 length: 15 amino acids. Looked up from germline, CDR1 is LGHNA and CDR2 is YNFKEQ. Unmatched junction bases numbered 8, after V lost 4 bases and J lost 7 bases. The CDR3 loop is CASSPPQGAGEKLFF. DNA for the CDR3: TGTGCCAGCAGCCCCCCCCAGGGGGCGGGTGAAAAACTGTTTTTT.

V usage is TRBV29-1 and J usage is TRBJ2-2, with a weak D call TRBD2 (6 bases). Trimming removed 2 bases at V and 7 bases at J, with 14 bases between. The CDR3 extends over 14 amino acids. CDR1 SQVTM and CDR2 ANQGSEA come from the germline V gene. Here the CDR3 DNA reads TGCAGCGTTGAATCAGGGAGGTTCGGCGGGGAGCTGTTTTTT. As protein: CSVESGRFGGELFF.

The V gene is TRBV19, the J gene TRBJ1-1; D remains ambiguous. The V end lost 1 base, the J end lost 1 base, and 7 bases lay between the germline ends. Per the germline V gene, CDR1 is LNHDA and CDR2 is SQIVND (reference sequence). The CDR3 is 14 residues long. The CDR3 DNA reads as TGTGCCAGTAGTATAGGGCGGCAGAACACTGAAGCTTTCTTT. It yields the protein CASSIGRQNTEAFF. The full variable domain, in which reference TRBV19 and TRBJ1-1 provide the parts outside the CDR3, is DGGITQSPKYLFRKEGQNVTLSCEQNLNHDAMYWYRQDPGQGLRLIYYSQIVNDFQKGDIAEGYSVSREKKESFPLTVTSAQKNPTAFYLCASSIGRQNTEAFFGQGTRLTVV.

V is TRBV29-1 and J is TRBJ2-1; a weak D match, TRBD2 (5 bases). CDR1 and CDR2 (germline): SQVTM, ANQGSEA. CDR3 length: 14 amino acids. V shed 3 bases and J shed 0 bases, with 9 bases lying between them. The CDR3 region has the DNA TGCAGCGTTGACCACACTAGCTCCTACAATGAGCAGTTCTTC. Translating gives CSVDHTSSYNEQFF.

The chain couples TRBV19 to TRBJ1-5; D call uncertain. The germline gives CDR1 LNHDA, CDR2 SQIVND (reference sequence). V was cut by 9 bases and J by 3 bases, with 15 bases left in between. The CDR3 is 14 residues long. The CDR3 spells CASRIESPNQPQHF. The CDR3 nucleotides read TGTGCCAGCCGCATCGAAAGCCCCAATCAGCCCCAGCATTTT.

The V gene is TRBV7-2, the J gene TRBJ2-7; 13 bases match TRBD2. The V segment lost 5 bases and the J segment 1 base; nucleotides outside the gene matches: 2. The CDR3 extends over 15 amino acids. Germline V gene lookup returns CDR1 SGHTA and CDR2 FQGNSA. The CDR3 DNA is TGTGCCAGCAGCCGGGGACTAGCGGGATCCTACGAGCAGTACTTC. Translated, it gives CASSRGLAGSYEQYF.